The 15 T cell receptor beta chains below were found in one sample sequenced in a study of blood T cell repertoires in COVID-19. Repertoires were generated with immunoSEQ multiplex PCR, while TCRdb's copy carries only in-frame clones and drops some. The sample gives around 250,000 clones, roughly four fifths of which show up once; less than 5.5% is in the top ten. Material: PBMCs or T cells enriched from blood (not recorded which). These receptors were collected from a man between 35 and 55 years old who had been exposed to COVID-19.

The V call is TRBV14, the J call TRBJ2-7; D is unclear. The V and J ends lost 0 bases and 6 bases respectively, with 12 bases between them. Germline V gives CDR1 SGHDN, CDR2 FVKESK. The CDR3 is 14 amino acids. DNA for the CDR3: TGTGCCAGCAGCCAAGAGAAGACAATCTCCGAGCAGTACTTC. Translation gives CASSQEKTISEQYF. The whole variable domain, filled in from reference TRBV14 and TRBJ2-7, reads EAGVTQFPSHSVIEKGQTVTLRCDPISGHDNLYWYRRVMGKEIKFLLHFVKESKQDESGMPNNRFLAERTGGTYSTLKVQPAELEDSGVYFCASSQEKTISEQYFGPGTRLTVT.

The genes are TRBV10-1 and TRBJ2-1; 8 nucleotides line up with TRBD1. Germline V gene data show CDR1 as WNHNN and CDR2 as SYGVQD (reference sequence). The J segment lost 8 bases and the V segment lost 4 bases, leaving 7 bases of the junction unmatched. This CDR3 has 14 amino acids. The CDR3 region is CASSGLTGVHEQFF. For the CDR3, the DNA is TGCGCCAGCAGTGGGTTGACAGGGGTCCATGAGCAGTTCTTC.

The chain is built from TRBV29-1 and TRBJ1-1, with D maybe TRBD1 (5 bases). The germline CDR1 and CDR2 sequences are SQVTM and ANQGSEA. The CDR3 consists of 12 residues. CDR3 nucleotide sequence: TGCAGGGCAGGGTCGGGGAACACTGAAGCTTTCTTT. Its protein product is CRAGSGNTEAFF.

The chain couples TRBV5-1 to TRBJ2-7, with TRBD2 as a possible D gene (6 bases). The CDR3 covers 13 residues. From germline, CDR1 is SGHRS and CDR2 YFSETQ. V was trimmed by 1 base and J by 6 bases, leaving 11 bases between them. In DNA, the CDR3 is TGCGCCAGCAGCTTGCTCCAGGGAGGCGAGCAGTACTTC. It specifies CASSLLQGGEQYF.

This clone was detected a few times. The gene calls are TRBV5-1 and TRBJ1-1, with 7 bases aligning to TRBD1. The CDR3 length is 15 residues. From germline, CDR1 is SGHRS and CDR2 YFSETQ. Germline trimming cut 6 bases from V and 1 base from J; bases unmatched to any gene: 9. In DNA, the CDR3 is TGCGCCAGCACCCCTTTACAGGGGAGGAACACTGAAGCTTTCTTT. Amino acid sequence: CASTPLQGRNTEAFF.

The chain employs TRBV18 and TRBJ2-3; 7 nucleotides agree with TRBD2. Germline assignment: CDR1 KGHSH and CDR2 LQKENI. V was clipped by 11 bases and J by 4 bases; unmatched bases: 9. The CDR3 has 13 residues. CDR3 DNA: TGTGCCGGACTCGAGCGGGGCGCAGATACGCAGTATTTT. Translated, it gives CAGLERGADTQYF. Based on the CDR3 plus reference TRBV18 and TRBJ2-3, the full variable domain is NAGVMQNPRHLVRRRGQEARLRCSPMKGHSHVYWYRQLPEEGLKFMVYLQKENIIDESGMPKERFSAEFPKEGPSILRIQQVVRGDSAAYFCAGLERGADTQYFGPGTRLTVL.

CDR3 protein: CSVTTGIDYGYTF. CDR3 coding DNA: TGCAGCGTTACGACAGGAATTGACTATGGCTACACCTTC. This chain links TRBV29-1 with TRBJ1-2; D possibly corresponds to TRBD1 (6 bases). The CDR3 is made up of 13 amino acids. Germline V gives CDR1 SQVTM, CDR2 ANQGSEA. V was cut by 5 bases and J by 3 bases, with 13 bases left in between.

The genes are TRBV6-5 and TRBJ2-1; possibly TRBD2 for D (6 bases). Germline V CDR1 and CDR2: MNHEY, SVGAGI. The CDR3 totals 14 residues. The V gene lost 4 bases and the J gene lost 7 bases, with 14 bases spanning the gap. Here the CDR3 DNA reads TGTGCCAGCAGTTCCTCGGGAGTGAGGAATGAGCAGTTCTTC. Amino acids: CASSSSGVRNEQFF.

The V call is TRBV2, the J call TRBJ1-5, with D possibly matching TRBD1 (6 bases). V was pared by 6 bases and J by 2 bases, with 14 bases between. The length of the CDR3 is 15 residues. Per the germline V gene, CDR1 is SNHLY and CDR2 is FYNNEI. Here the CDR3 DNA reads TGTGCCAGCAGGGGGGCAGGGACGGGCAATCAGCCCCAGCATTTT. Amino acid sequence: CASRGAGTGNQPQHF.

The chain links TRBV5-1 to TRBJ1-2, with D tentatively TRBD1 (6 bases). This CDR3 is 12 amino acids long. The germline V and J ends were trimmed by 4 bases and 3 bases, with 7 bases remaining between them. Germline V lookup: CDR1 SGHRS, CDR2 YFSETQ. CDR3 amino acids: CASSEGDYGYTF. The CDR3 bases are TGCGCCAGCAGCGAGGGGGACTATGGCTACACCTTC.

This clone has just a few counts. This chain uses TRBV7-2 with TRBJ1-1; perhaps TRBD1 as D (6 bases). CDR3 length: 14 residues. The germline V gene has CDR1 SGHTA and CDR2 FQGNSA. Trimming removed 0 bases from V and 4 bases from J, with 9 bases in between. The CDR3 region is CASSLAGGGTEAFF. The CDR3 DNA follows: TGTGCCAGCAGCTTAGCTGGGGGCGGCACTGAAGCTTTCTTT.

The chain uses TRBV27 and TRBJ1-1; D unresolved. The V end was cut by 8 bases, the J end by 4 bases, with 20 bases between. CDR1 is MNHEY, CDR2 SMNVEV, per germline (reference sequence). There are 15 residues in the CDR3. The CDR3 here is CASGLGSPFGTEAFF. In DNA, the CDR3 is TGTGCCAGCGGTCTAGGTTCCCCTTTCGGCACTGAAGCTTTCTTT.

Concerning this clone: This specimen includes other DNA sequences encoding the same CDR3. CDR3: CASSSSGSSYEQYF. CDR3 nucleotide sequence: TGTGCCAGCAGCTCTAGCGGGAGCTCCTACGAGCAGTACTTC. The V and J genes are TRBV7-9 and TRBJ2-7, with TRBD2 matching 10 bases. Germline CDR1 reads SEHNR; CDR2 reads FQNEAQ (reference sequence). Trimming took 4 bases from V and 0 from J; bases not matched to a gene: 0. The CDR3 has 14 amino acids.

This chain connects TRBV7-9 to TRBJ2-5; D is ambiguous. CDR3 size: 11 residues. Trimming took 6 bases from V and 5 from J, leaving 7 bases between them. Germline CDR1 is SEHNR and CDR2 is FQNEAQ (reference sequence). In DNA, the CDR3 is TGTGCCAGCAGTGAACGGGAGACCCAGTACTTC. Its translation: CASSERETQYF. The variable domain in full, completed from reference TRBV7-9 and TRBJ2-5, reads DTGVSQNPRHKITKRGQNVTFRCDPISEHNRLYWYRQTLGQGPEFLTYFQNEAQLEKSRLLSDRFSAERPKGSFSTLEIQRTEQGDSAMYLCASSERETQYFGPGTRLLVL.

The chain is built from TRBV2 and TRBJ2-4; no clear D. This CDR3 has 13 amino acids. Germline CDR1 SNHLY, CDR2 FYNNEI. Trimming pared 4 bases from V and 1 base from J, leaving 5 bases between. CDR3 amino acids: CASSGEAKNIQYF. The CDR3 bases are TGTGCCAGCAGTGGAGAGGCCAAAAACATTCAGTACTTC. Full variable domain (missing parts from reference TRBV2 and TRBJ2-4): EPEVTQTPSHQVTQMGQEVILRCVPISNHLYFYWYRQILGQKVEFLVSFYNNEISEKSEIFDDQFSVERPDGSNFTLKIRSTKLEDSAMYFCASSGEAKNIQYFGAGTRLSVL.